These T cell receptor beta chains were read from a single sample in a study of blood T cell repertoires in COVID-19. Profiled with immunoSEQ multiplex PCR; TCRdb holds only in-frame clones, not every one. Of 150,000 to 200,000 clones listed, around 80% are singletons. Sequencing input: peripheral blood. The receptors come from a woman aged 55 to 70 with acute or convalescent COVID-19. The CDR3 runs from the conserved cysteine through the conserved F or W. Each record gives: clone size, J gene, V gene, D gene, CDR3 DNA, CDR3 protein. D genes are given only for firm matches. Expanded clones are given a class, and other clones once, few, many or no size at all.

>NA|TRBJ1-1|TRBV28|TRBD1
TGTGCCAGCAGTTTCGTTGGACAGGGGCGAGGGGGGACTGAAGCTTTCTTT
CASSFVGQGRGGTEAFF
>NA|TRBJ1-4|TRBV15|NA
TGTGCCACCAGCAGAGTTGAGGGAGGGGGAGGTGAAAAACTGTTTTTT
CATSRVEGGGGEKLFF
>once|TRBJ1-4|TRBV7-2|NA
TGTGCCAGCAGCTTAGCACCTCACAGGGCAACTAATGAAAAACTGTTTTTT
CASSLAPHRATNEKLFF
>NA|TRBJ1-2|TRBV19|NA
TGTGCCAGTAGTAACGCGGGAAACAACTATGGCTACACCTTC
CASSNAGNNYGYTF
>NA|TRBJ1-4|TRBV9|NA
TGTGCCAGCAGCGTATCAGGGTCTAATGAAAAACTGTTTTTT
CASSVSGSNEKLFF
>NA|TRBJ2-1|TRBV11-2|NA
TGTGCCAGCAGCTTAAAACTCTGGGCCAATGAGCAGTTCTTC
CASSLKLWANEQFF
>NA|TRBJ2-7|TRBV7-8|NA
TGTGCCAGCAGCACCAGACAGTCTGCCCTCTCCTACGAGCAGTACTTC
CASSTRQSALSYEQYF
>NA|TRBJ1-4|TRBV21-1|NA
TGTGCCAGCAGCAAAGGAAGGAGGGCCTCTAATGAAAAACTGTTTTTT
CASSKGRRASNEKLFF
>NA|TRBJ1-5|TRBV6-5|NA
TGTGCCAGCAGTTACTCGGACACCTTTAGCAATCAGCCCCAGCATTTT
CASSYSDTFSNQPQHF
>once|TRBJ2-5|TRBV6-2/TRBV6-3|NA
TGTGCCAGCAGCTACTTGGGGCGCCAAGAGACCCAGTACTTC
CASSYLGRQETQYF
>NA|TRBJ1-3|TRBV7-9|TRBD1
TGTGCCAGCAGCCCAGGGGGCAATGCTGGAAACACCATATATTTT
CASSPGGNAGNTIYF
>once|TRBJ1-2|TRBV11-2|TRBD1
TGTGCCAGCAGCTTCGGACAGGGGGCGAGCCCCTACACCTTC
CASSFGQGASPYTF
>NA|TRBJ1-1|TRBV7-6|TRBD1
TGTGCCAGCAGCTCTGGACAGGTAAACACTGAAGCTTTCTTT
CASSSGQVNTEAFF
>NA|TRBJ1-6|TRBV4-1|TRBD1
TGCGCCAGCAGCCAAGGCCGCGTGACAGGGGGGGATTCACCCCTCCACTTT
CASSQGRVTGGDSPLHF
>few|TRBJ2-3|TRBV7-9|NA
TGTGCCAGCAGCCCCCGCGGAGATATCACAGATACGCAGTATTTT
CASSPRGDITDTQYF
>NA|TRBJ1-1|TRBV6-5|NA
TGTGCCAGCACTCTGCCAGGGAGGACTGAAGCTTTCTTT
CASTLPGRTEAFF
>NA|TRBJ2-2|TRBV2|TRBD2
TGTGCCAGCACAAAGCAACCCGGGACTACACCCGGGGAGCTGTTTTTT
CASTKQPGTTPGELFF
>NA|TRBJ1-5|TRBV6-2/TRBV6-3|TRBD1
TGTGCCAGCAGCCGGACAGGGGGCGACGGCAATCAGCCCCAGCATTTT
CASSRTGGDGNQPQHF
>NA|TRBJ2-7|TRBV6-2/TRBV6-3|NA
TGTGCCAGCAGTTACTCCGTGGCCACCTACGAGCAGTACTTC
CASSYSVATYEQYF
>NA|TRBJ1-2|TRBV11-2|TRBD1
TGTGCCAGCAGCTCCCTAGGGCCCTCGACAGGGGAAGGCTACACCTTC
CASSSLGPSTGEGYTF
>once|TRBJ1-5|TRBV5-6|TRBD1
TGTGCCAGCAGCTTTGGGGACAGGGCCGGCAATCAGCCCCAGCATTTT
CASSFGDRAGNQPQHF
>NA|TRBJ2-5|TRBV7-3|TRBD1
TGTGCCAGCAGCTTACATGCCGGGACAGGGACGGAGACCCAGTACTTC
CASSLHAGTGTETQYF
>NA|TRBJ1-5|TRBV27|NA
TGTGCCAGCAGTTTAGGGCAGGGGATCGGTAGTCAGCCCCAGCATTTT
CASSLGQGIGSQPQHF
>NA|TRBJ1-2|TRBV5-1|NA
TGCGCCAGCAGCCCGATTCAGGGGTCCTCAAACTATGGCTACACCTTC
CASSPIQGSSNYGYTF
>NA|TRBJ2-1|TRBV3-1/TRBV3-2|TRBD2
TGTGCCAGCAGCCCCCACCCTAGCGGGGGTTGGAATGAGCAGTTCTTC
CASSPHPSGGWNEQFF
>NA|TRBJ1-2|TRBV30|TRBD1
TGTGCCTGGAGTCCCCTTGACAGGGGGCGGAGAGGCTACACCTTC
CAWSPLDRGRRGYTF
>NA|TRBJ1-2|TRBV19|TRBD1
TGTGCCAGTAGCGACAGGGCGCATGGCTACACCTTC
CASSDRAHGYTF
>NA|TRBJ2-3|TRBV14|NA
TGTGCCAGCAGCCCTATTGGTACGCAGTATTTT
CASSPIGTQYF
>NA|TRBJ2-7|TRBV7-8|NA
TGTGCCAGCAGCCCCCGGGGAGCCCCCTCGAGGTACGAGCAGTACTTC
CASSPRGAPSRYEQYF
>NA|TRBJ2-5|TRBV7-2|NA
TGTGCCAGCAGCTTAGATGTGCGGTACCAAGAGACCCAGTACTTC
CASSLDVRYQETQYF
>NA|TRBJ2-7|TRBV5-1|TRBD2
TGCGCCAGCAGCTCGGGACTAGCGGGGGGAGGAGGCGAGCAGTACTTC
CASSSGLAGGGGEQYF
>NA|TRBJ1-3|TRBV19|TRBD1
TGTGCCAGCACCGGGGACAGTAGTTTTGGCACCATATATTTT
CASTGDSSFGTIYF
>NA|TRBJ1-2|TRBV9|TRBD1
TGTGCCAGCAGCGTGGACAGGGACTTCTATGGCTACACCTTC
CASSVDRDFYGYTF
>NA|TRBJ1-5|TRBV6-5|TRBD1
TGTGCCAGCTGTTCCGGGACAGGGGGAGGCCAGCCCCAGCATTTT
CASCSGTGGGQPQHF
>NA|TRBJ1-3|TRBV2|TRBD1
TGTGCCAGCAGCCCACCGGGACAGGGCCGAAACACCATATATTTT
CASSPPGQGRNTIYF
>NA|TRBJ1-5|TRBV6-5|TRBD1
TGTGCCAGCAGGGGACAGGGAGATCAGCCCCAGCATTTT
CASRGQGDQPQHF
>once|TRBJ2-7|TRBV20-1|TRBD2
TGCAGTGCTAGTCGGGCTAGCGGGGGGGCCCGAGAGCAGTACTTC
CSASRASGGAREQYF
>NA|TRBJ1-6|TRBV3-1/TRBV3-2|TRBD1
TGTGCCAGCAGCCAAGATCGAGGACAGGTGCCCTATAATTCACCCCTCCACTTT
CASSQDRGQVPYNSPLHF
>NA|TRBJ2-5|TRBV7-6|TRBD1
TGTGCCAGCAGCAAGGGACAGGGTGGCCCGGAGACCCAGTACTTC
CASSKGQGGPETQYF
>NA|TRBJ1-2|TRBV12-3/TRBV12-4|NA
TGTGCCAGCAGGGACAGTAACTATGGCTACACCTTC
CASRDSNYGYTF
>NA|TRBJ1-1|TRBV5-1|TRBD1
TGCGCCAGCAGCTCGACAGGGGGAATGAACACTGAAGCTTTCTTT
CASSSTGGMNTEAFF
>NA|TRBJ1-5|TRBV2|NA
TGTGCCAGCAGTGATGAGGACAGCCGCAATCAGCCCCAGCATTTT
CASSDEDSRNQPQHF
>NA|TRBJ2-5|TRBV7-8|NA
TGTGCCAGCAGCCTAAATCTCGGGCGAGGGGAGACCCAGTACTTC
CASSLNLGRGETQYF
>NA|TRBJ2-5|TRBV6-1|NA
TGTGCCAGCAGTGAAGCGGGCAGGGGAGAGACCCAGTACTTC
CASSEAGRGETQYF
>NA|TRBJ1-6|TRBV24-1|TRBD1
TGTGCCACCTCCCGGACAGGGAATAATTCACCCCTCCACTTT
CATSRTGNNSPLHF
>NA|TRBJ2-2|TRBV9|TRBD1
TGTGCCAGCAGCCCTAGTGGCCCCGGGACAGCGTCGAACACCGGGGAGCTGTTTTTT
CASSPSGPGTASNTGELFF
>NA|TRBJ1-5|TRBV7-2|NA
TGTGCCAGCAGCTTAGCGCGGGGTTGGGGGGGCAATCAGCCCCAGCATTTT
CASSLARGWGGNQPQHF
>NA|TRBJ2-3|TRBV9|NA
TGTGCCAGCAGCGTAGGGCAGGGGCTTGACACAGATACGCAGTATTTT
CASSVGQGLDTDTQYF
>NA|TRBJ2-7|TRBV20-1|NA
TGCAGTGCTAGAGCCGGTAACGAGCAGTACTTC
CSARAGNEQYF
>NA|TRBJ1-4|TRBV5-4|TRBD1
TGTGCCAGCAGCGTGACAGGGGTCGATGAAAAACTGTTTTTT
CASSVTGVDEKLFF
>NA|TRBJ1-4|TRBV7-9|TRBD1
TGTGCCAGCAGCTTATCCACAGGGGGCACTAATGAAAAACTGTTTTTT
CASSLSTGGTNEKLFF
>NA|TRBJ2-7|TRBV6-6|TRBD2
TGTGCCAGCAGCAAGACTAGCGGGGACGCCTTTTACGAGCAGTACTTC
CASSKTSGDAFYEQYF